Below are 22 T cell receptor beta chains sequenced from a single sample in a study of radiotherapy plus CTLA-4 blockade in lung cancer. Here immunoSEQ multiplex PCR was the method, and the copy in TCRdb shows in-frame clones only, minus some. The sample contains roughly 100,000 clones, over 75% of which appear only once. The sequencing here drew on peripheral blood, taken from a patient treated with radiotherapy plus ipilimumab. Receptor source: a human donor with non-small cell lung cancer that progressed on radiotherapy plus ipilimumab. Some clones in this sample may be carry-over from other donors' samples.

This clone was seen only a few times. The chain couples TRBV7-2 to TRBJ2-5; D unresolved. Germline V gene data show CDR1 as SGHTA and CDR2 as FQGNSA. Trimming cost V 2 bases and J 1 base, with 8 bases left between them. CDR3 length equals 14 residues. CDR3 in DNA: TGTGCCAGCAGCTTAACTTGGGTCCAAGAGACCCAGTACTTC. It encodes CASSLTWVQETQYF.

The CDR3 sequence: CASSQSQGAGSTDTQYF. The CDR3 DNA sequence: TGTGCCAGCAGCCAATCTCAGGGGGCTGGTAGCACAGATACGCAGTATTTT. The chain employs TRBV4-2 and TRBJ2-3; the match to TRBD1 covers 8 bases. V lost 2 bases and J lost 0; bases outside the gene matches: 7. This CDR3 contains 17 residues. The germline V gene has CDR1 LGHNA and CDR2 YNFKEQ.

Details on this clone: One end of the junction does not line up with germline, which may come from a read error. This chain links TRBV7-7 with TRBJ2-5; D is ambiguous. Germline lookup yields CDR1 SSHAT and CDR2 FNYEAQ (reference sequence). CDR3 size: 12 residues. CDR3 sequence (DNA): TGTGCTAGCAGCCCACCGGGAGAGACCCAGTACTTC. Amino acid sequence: CASSPPGETQYF.

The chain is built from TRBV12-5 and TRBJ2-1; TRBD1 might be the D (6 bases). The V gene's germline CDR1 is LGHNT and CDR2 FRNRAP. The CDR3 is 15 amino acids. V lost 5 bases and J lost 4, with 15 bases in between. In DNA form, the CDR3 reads TGTGCTAGTGGTCGGATGGGGGCTACTTACAATGAGCAGTTCTTC. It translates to CASGRMGATYNEQFF.

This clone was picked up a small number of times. This CDR3 is CASSINPRGQRAGYTF. CDR3 bases: TGTGCCAGTAGTATAAACCCCCGGGGCCAGCGGGCTGGCTACACCTTC. The chain has TRBV19 and TRBJ1-2; weak D call: TRBD1 (5 bases). V was clipped by 2 bases and J by 7 bases, with 20 bases between them. There are 16 residues in the CDR3. Germline CDR1 reads LNHDA; CDR2 reads SQIVND (reference sequence).

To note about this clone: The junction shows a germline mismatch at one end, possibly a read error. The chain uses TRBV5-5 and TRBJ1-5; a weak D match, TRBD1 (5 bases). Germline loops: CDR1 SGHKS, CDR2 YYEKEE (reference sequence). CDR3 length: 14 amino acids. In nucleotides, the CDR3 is TGTGCCAGCAGTTTGGACAACGGCAATCAGCCCCAGCATTTT. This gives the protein CASSLDNGNQPQHF.

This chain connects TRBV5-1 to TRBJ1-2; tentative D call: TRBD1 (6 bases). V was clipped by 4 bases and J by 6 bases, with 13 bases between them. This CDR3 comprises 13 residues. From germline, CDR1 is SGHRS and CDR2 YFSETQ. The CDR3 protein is CASSPRGGDGYTF. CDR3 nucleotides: TGCGCCAGCAGCCCCCGGGGGGGCGATGGCTACACCTTC.

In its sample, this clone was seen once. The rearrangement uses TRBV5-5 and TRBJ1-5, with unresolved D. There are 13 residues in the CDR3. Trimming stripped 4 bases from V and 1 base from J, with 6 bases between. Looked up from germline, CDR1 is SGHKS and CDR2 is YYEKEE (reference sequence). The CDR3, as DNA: TGTGCCAGCAGCCTAGGAAGCAATCAGCCCCAGCATTTT. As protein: CASSLGSNQPQHF.

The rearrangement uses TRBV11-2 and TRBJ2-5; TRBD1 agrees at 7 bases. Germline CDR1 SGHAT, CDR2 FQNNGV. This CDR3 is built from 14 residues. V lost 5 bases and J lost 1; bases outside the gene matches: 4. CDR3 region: CASSPRTGQETQYF. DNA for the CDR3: TGTGCCAGCAGCCCCCGGACAGGCCAAGAGACCCAGTACTTC.

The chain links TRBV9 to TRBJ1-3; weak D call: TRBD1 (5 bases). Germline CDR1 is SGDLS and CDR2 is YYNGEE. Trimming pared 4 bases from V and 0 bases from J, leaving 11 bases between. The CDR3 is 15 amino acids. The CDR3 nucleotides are TGTGCCAGCAGCTCTGGACACCTCTCTGGAAACACCATATATTTT. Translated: CASSSGHLSGNTIYF.

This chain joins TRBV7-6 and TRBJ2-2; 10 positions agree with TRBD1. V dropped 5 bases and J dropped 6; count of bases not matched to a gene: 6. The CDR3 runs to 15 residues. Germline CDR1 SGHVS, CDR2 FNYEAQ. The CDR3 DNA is TGTGCCAGCAGCCACCCGGGACAGGGGTCCGGGGAGCTGTTTTTT. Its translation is CASSHPGQGSGELFF.

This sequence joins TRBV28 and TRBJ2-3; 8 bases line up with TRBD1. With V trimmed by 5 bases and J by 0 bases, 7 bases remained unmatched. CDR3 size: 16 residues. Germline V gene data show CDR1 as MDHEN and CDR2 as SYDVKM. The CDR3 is CASSTPTGASTDTQYF. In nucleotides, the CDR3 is TGTGCCAGCAGTACCCCGACAGGGGCAAGCACAGATACGCAGTATTTT.

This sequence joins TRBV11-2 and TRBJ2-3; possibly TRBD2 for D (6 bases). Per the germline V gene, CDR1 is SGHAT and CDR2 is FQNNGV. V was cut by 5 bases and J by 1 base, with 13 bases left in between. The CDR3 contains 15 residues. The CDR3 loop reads CASSPGTDGTDTQYF. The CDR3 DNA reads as TGTGCCAGCAGCCCCGGGACTGACGGCACAGATACGCAGTATTTT. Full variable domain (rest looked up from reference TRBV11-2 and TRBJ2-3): EAGVAQSPRYKIIEKRQSVAFWCNPISGHATLYWYQQILGQGPKLLIQFQNNGVVDDSQLPKDRFSAERLKGVDSTLKIQPAKLEDSAVYLCASSPGTDGTDTQYFGPGTRLTVL.

Written as DNA, the CDR3 is TGTGCCAGCAGCGTAGGTGCCACGAACACCGGGGAGCTGTTTTTT. Encoded protein: CASSVGATNTGELFF. J is TRBJ2-2 and V is TRBV9, with D hard to call. The CDR3 consists of 15 residues. Germline V gives CDR1 SGDLS, CDR2 YYNGEE. V dropped 0 bases and J dropped 0 bases, with 6 bases sitting between them. The complete variable domain, with remaining parts taken from reference TRBV9 and TRBJ2-2, reads DSGVTQTPKHLITATGQRVTLRCSPRSGDLSVYWYQQSLDQGLQFLIQYYNGEERAKGNILERFSAQQFPDLHSELNLSSLELGDSALYFCASSVGATNTGELFFGEGSRLTVL.

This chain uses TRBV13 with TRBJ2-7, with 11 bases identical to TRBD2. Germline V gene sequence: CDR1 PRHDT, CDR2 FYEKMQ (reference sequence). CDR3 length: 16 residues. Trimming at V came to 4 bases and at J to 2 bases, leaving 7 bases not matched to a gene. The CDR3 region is CASSSLGLADTYEQYF. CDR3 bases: TGTGCCAGCAGCTCCCTGGGACTAGCGGACACCTACGAGCAGTACTTC.

CDR3 sequence reads: CASSPRTGASNQPQHF. For the CDR3, the DNA is TGTGCCAGCAGCCCCCGGACAGGGGCGAGCAATCAGCCCCAGCATTTT. This chain joins TRBV5-6 and TRBJ1-5, with 9 bases identical to TRBD1. CDR3 length equals 16 residues. Germline CDR1 SGHDT, CDR2 YYEEEE. V lost 4 bases and J lost 1; bases outside the gene matches: 6.

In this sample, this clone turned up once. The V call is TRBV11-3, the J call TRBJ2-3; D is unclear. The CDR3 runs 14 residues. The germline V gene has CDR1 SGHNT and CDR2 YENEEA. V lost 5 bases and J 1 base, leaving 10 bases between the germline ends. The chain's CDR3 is CASSPEGRTDTQYF. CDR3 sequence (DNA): TGTGCCAGCAGCCCCGAAGGCCGCACAGATACGCAGTATTTT. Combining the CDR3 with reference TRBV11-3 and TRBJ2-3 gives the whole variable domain EAGVVQSPRYKIIEKKQPVAFWCNPISGHNTLYWYLQNLGQGPELLIRYENEEAVDDSQLPKDRFSAERLKGVDSTLKIQPAELGDSAVYLCASSPEGRTDTQYFGPGTRLTVL.

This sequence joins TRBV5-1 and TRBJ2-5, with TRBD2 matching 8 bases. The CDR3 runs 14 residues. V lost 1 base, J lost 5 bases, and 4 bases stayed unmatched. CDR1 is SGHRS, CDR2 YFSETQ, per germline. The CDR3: CASSLSGGQETQYF. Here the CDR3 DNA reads TGCGCCAGCAGCTTGTCGGGGGGGCAGGAGACCCAGTACTTC.

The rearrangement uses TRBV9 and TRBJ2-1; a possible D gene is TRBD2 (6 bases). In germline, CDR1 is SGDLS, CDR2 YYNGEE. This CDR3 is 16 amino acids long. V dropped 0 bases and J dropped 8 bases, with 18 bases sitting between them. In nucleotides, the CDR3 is TGTGCCAGCAGCGTAGATGGAGGGCCTCAATGGGATGAGCAGTTCTTC. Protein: CASSVDGGPQWDEQFF.

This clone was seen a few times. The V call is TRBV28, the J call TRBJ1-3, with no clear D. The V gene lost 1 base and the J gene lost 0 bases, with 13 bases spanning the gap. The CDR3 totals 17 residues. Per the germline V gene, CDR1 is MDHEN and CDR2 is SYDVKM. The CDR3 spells CASSLSNRAYSGNTIYF. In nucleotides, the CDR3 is TGTGCCAGCAGTTTATCGAACAGAGCTTACTCTGGAAACACCATATATTTT.

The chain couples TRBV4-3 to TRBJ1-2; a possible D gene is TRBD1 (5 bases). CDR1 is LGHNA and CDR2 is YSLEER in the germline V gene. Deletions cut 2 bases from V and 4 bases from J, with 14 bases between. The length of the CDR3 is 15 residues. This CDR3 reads CASSQLSGESYGYTF. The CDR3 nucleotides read TGCGCCAGCAGCCAACTATCGGGGGAATCCTATGGCTACACCTTC.

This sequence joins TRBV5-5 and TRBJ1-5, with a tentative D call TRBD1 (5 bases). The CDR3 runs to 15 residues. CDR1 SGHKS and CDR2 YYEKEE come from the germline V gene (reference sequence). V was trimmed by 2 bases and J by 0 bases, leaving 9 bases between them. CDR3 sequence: CASSFWGGSNQPQHF. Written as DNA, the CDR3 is TGTGCCAGCAGCTTCTGGGGGGGTAGCAATCAGCCCCAGCATTTT.